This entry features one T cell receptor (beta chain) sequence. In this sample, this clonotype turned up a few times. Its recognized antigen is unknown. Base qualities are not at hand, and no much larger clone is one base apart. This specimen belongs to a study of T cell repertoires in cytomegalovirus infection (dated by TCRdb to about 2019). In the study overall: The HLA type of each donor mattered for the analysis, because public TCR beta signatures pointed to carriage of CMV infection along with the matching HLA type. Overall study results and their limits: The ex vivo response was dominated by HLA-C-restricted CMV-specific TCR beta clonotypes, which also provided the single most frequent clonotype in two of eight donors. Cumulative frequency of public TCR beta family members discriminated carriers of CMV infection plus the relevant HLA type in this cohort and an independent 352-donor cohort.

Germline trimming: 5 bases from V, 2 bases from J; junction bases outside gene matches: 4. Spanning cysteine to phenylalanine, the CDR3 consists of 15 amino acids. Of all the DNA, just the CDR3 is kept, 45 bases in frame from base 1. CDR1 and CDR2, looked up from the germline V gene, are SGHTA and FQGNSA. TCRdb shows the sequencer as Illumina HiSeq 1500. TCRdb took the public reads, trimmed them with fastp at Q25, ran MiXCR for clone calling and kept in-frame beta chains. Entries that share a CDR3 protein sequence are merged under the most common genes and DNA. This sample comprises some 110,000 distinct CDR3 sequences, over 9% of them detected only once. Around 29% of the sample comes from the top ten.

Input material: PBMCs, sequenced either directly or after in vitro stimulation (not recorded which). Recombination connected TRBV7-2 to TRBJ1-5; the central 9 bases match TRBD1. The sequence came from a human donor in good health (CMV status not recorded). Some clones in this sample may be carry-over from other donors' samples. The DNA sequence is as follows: TGTGCCAGCAGCCACCGACAGGGGGGCAATCAGCCCCAGCATTTT. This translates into CASSHRQGGNQPQHF.